This entry lists 20 T cell receptor beta chains sequenced from one sample in a study of HIV-infected patients and healthy controls. TCRdb passed the 5' RACE reads through MiXCR, listing each CDR3 protein once. The sample has 60,000 to 75,000 distinct CDR3 sequences; 15% to 20% are singletons. Sequencing input: CD4+ T cells from blood. These TCRs come from a human donor in good health.

This clonotype was seen a few times. CDR3: CSANLAEVATDTQYF. In DNA form, the CDR3 reads TGCAGTGCTAATCTAGCGGAGGTGGCCACAGATACGCAGTATTTT. The J gene is TRBJ2-3, the V gene TRBV20-1; TRBD2 agrees at 7 bases. CDR3 length: 15 residues. Germline CDR1 and CDR2: DFQATT and SNEGSKA (reference sequence). V lost 4 bases and J lost 2; bases outside the gene matches: 9.

This rearrangement joins TRBV9 to TRBJ2-5; the D is unclear. The CDR3 has 14 amino acids. Trimming removed 0 bases from V and 0 bases from J, with 6 bases in between. Germline V gene data show CDR1 as SGDLS and CDR2 as YYNGEE. The CDR3 DNA reads as TGTGCCAGCAGCGTAGGCCCGAACCAAGAGACCCAGTACTTC. It encodes CASSVGPNQETQYF.

This clonotype came up many times. The chain carries TRBV20-1 and TRBJ2-1; TRBD2 matches at 8 bases. Germline assignment: CDR1 DFQATT and CDR2 SNEGSKA (reference sequence). The CDR3 runs to 14 residues. The ends lost 3 bases at V and 3 bases at J; junction bases unmatched: 4. CDR3 sequence (DNA): TGCAGTGCTAGTGTGAGCGGGAGCTACAATGAGCAGTTCTTC. Amino acids: CSASVSGSYNEQFF.

This clonotype was detected ten times or more. The chain has TRBV7-3 and TRBJ2-7, with D hard to call. V gave up 0 bases and J gave up 3 bases, with 6 bases separating them. The CDR3 contains 13 residues. Per germline, CDR1 SGHTA and CDR2 FQGTGA. DNA for the CDR3: TGTGCCAGCAGCTTAACCCAAGGCTACGAGCAGTACTTC. This translates into CASSLTQGYEQYF.

This clonotype was counted a few times. The CDR3 loop reads CASSKSGSTGELFF. The CDR3 DNA follows: TGTGCCAGTAGTAAGAGCGGGAGCACCGGGGAGCTGTTTTTT. This chain links TRBV19 with TRBJ2-2; 8 nucleotides match TRBD2. The CDR3 is made up of 14 amino acids. V shed 4 bases, J shed 4 bases, and the junction held 2 bases outside the gene matches. CDR1 and CDR2 from the germline V gene are LNHDA and SQIVND (reference sequence). Together with reference TRBV19 and TRBJ2-2, the CDR3 gives the full variable domain: DGGITQSPKYLFRKEGQNVTLSCEQNLNHDAMYWYRQDPGQGLRLIYYSQIVNDFQKGDIAEGYSVSREKKESFPLTVTSAQKNPTAFYLCASSKSGSTGELFFGEGSRLTVL.

This clonotype was seen a handful of times. The chain is built from TRBV3-1 and TRBJ2-3; D call uncertain. This CDR3 has 13 amino acids. Germline V gene lookup returns CDR1 LGHDT and CDR2 YNNKEL (reference sequence). The ends were cut back, 4 bases at V and 0 bases at J, with 5 bases in the middle. The CDR3 DNA is TGTGCCAGCAGCCGACATAGCACAGATACGCAGTATTTT. Its protein product is CASSRHSTDTQYF.

The chain joins TRBV29-1 to TRBJ1-1; D ambiguous. The V gene lost 7 bases and the J gene lost 4 bases, with 10 bases spanning the gap. The length of the CDR3 is 11 residues. CDR1 and CDR2 (germline): SQVTM, ANQGSEA. The CDR3 sequence is CSGWWVTEAFF. The CDR3 bases are TGCAGCGGTTGGTGGGTCACTGAAGCTTTCTTT.

This clonotype was recorded many times. This sequence joins TRBV9 and TRBJ1-1; 7 positions match TRBD1. CDR3 length equals 15 residues. V was clipped by 3 bases and J by 5 bases; unmatched bases: 10. Germline-derived CDR1 and CDR2 are SGDLS and YYNGEE. The CDR3 loop reads CASSADPGGRTEAFF. CDR3 coding DNA: TGTGCCAGCAGCGCCGACCCAGGGGGGAGGACTGAAGCTTTCTTT.

This clonotype was seen more than once but under ten times. The rearrangement links TRBV20-1 to TRBJ2-3; 8 positions agree with TRBD2. The J segment lost 1 base and the V segment lost 3 bases, leaving 3 bases of the junction unmatched. The CDR3 covers 14 residues. From germline, CDR1 is DFQATT and CDR2 SNEGSKA (reference sequence). CDR3 in amino acids: CSASGGGGTDTQYF. The CDR3 DNA reads TGCAGTGCTAGCGGGGGGGGGGGCACAGATACGCAGTATTTT.

This clonotype was recorded many times. The J gene is TRBJ2-3, the V gene TRBV20-1; D may correspond to TRBD1 or TRBD2 (5 bases each). The CDR3 covers 15 residues. Looked up from germline, CDR1 is DFQATT and CDR2 is SNEGSKA (reference sequence). Trimming left V 3 bases short and J 3 bases short, with 16 bases between. The CDR3 DNA is TGCAGTGCTAGTAGCGCTCGGTGGGGGACAGATACGCAGTATTTT. This encodes CSASSARWGTDTQYF.

J is TRBJ2-1 and V is TRBV7-3; 8 bases agree with TRBD1. CDR1 is SGHTA and CDR2 is FQGTGA in the germline V gene. Germline trimming cut 5 bases from V and 7 bases from J; bases unmatched to any gene: 7. CDR3 length: 14 residues. The CDR3 DNA sequence: TGTGCCAGCAGCAAAGATACAGGGGGGAATGAGCAGTTCTTC. Encoded protein: CASSKDTGGNEQFF. Combining the CDR3 with reference TRBV7-3 and TRBJ2-1 gives the whole variable domain GAGVSQTPSNKVTEKGKYVELRCDPISGHTALYWYRQSLGQGPEFLIYFQGTGAADDSGLPNDRFFAVRPEGSVSTLKIQRTERGDSAVYLCASSKDTGGNEQFFGPGTRLTVL.

The CDR3 region is CASSWTPNQPQHF. Written as DNA, the CDR3 is TGTGCCAGCAGTTGGACTCCCAATCAGCCCCAGCATTTT. The J gene is TRBJ1-5, the V gene TRBV6-1; D is unclear. This CDR3 has 13 residues. Trimming pared 5 bases from V and 3 bases from J, leaving 8 bases between. Germline values: CDR1 MNHNS, CDR2 SASEGT.

This clonotype was found a few times. The chain employs TRBV5-1 and TRBJ1-5, with 8 bases matching TRBD1. CDR3 length equals 15 residues. V was pared by 4 bases and J by 6 bases, with 9 bases of the junction left unmatched. The germline CDR1 and CDR2 sequences are SGHRS and YFSETQ. CDR3 bases: TGCGCCAGCAGCCGATCAGGGACAGGAGGTCAGCCCCAGCATTTT. The encoded protein is CASSRSGTGGQPQHF. Filled out from reference TRBV5-1 and TRBJ1-5, the complete variable domain reads KAGVTQTPRYLIKTRGQQVTLSCSPISGHRSVSWYQQTPGQGLQFLFEYFSETQRNKGNFPGRFSGRQFSNSRSEMNVSTLELGDSALYLCASSRSGTGGQPQHFGDGTRLSIL.

This chain links TRBV15 with TRBJ1-1; no definite D call. Germline V gene lookup returns CDR1 LNHNV and CDR2 YYDKDF (reference sequence). CDR3 length equals 15 residues. Between the trimmed V and J ends, which lost 1 base and 0 bases, there was a span of 9 bases. CDR3 in amino acids: CATSRVPAMNTEAFF. The CDR3 nucleotides read TGTGCCACCAGCAGAGTACCGGCCATGAACACTGAAGCTTTCTTT.

In this sample, this clonotype turned up many times. The V call is TRBV7-9, the J call TRBJ1-4; no firm D call. V lost 3 bases and J 12 bases, leaving 17 bases between the germline ends. Germline CDR1 is SEHNR and CDR2 is FQNEAQ (reference sequence). This CDR3 has 14 residues. CDR3 protein: CASSFTGESSQLFF. CDR3 coding DNA: TGTGCCAGCAGCTTTACCGGGGAAAGTAGTCAACTGTTTTTT.

The sample holds a few counts of this clonotype. The V and J genes are TRBV18 and TRBJ2-1; TRBD2 matches 12 bases. From germline, CDR1 is KGHSH and CDR2 LQKENI. CDR3 size: 17 residues. V dropped 6 bases and J dropped 7; count of bases not matched to a gene: 13. CDR3 loop: CASSLLPPGTSGNEQFF. The CDR3 DNA follows: TGTGCCAGCTCCCTCCTGCCGCCCGGGACTAGCGGGAATGAGCAGTTCTTC.

This clonotype was observed once. The CDR3 region is CASRKPDSEAFF. The DNA of the CDR3 is TGTGCCAGCAGAAAACCGGACAGCGAAGCTTTCTTT. The chain is built from TRBV7-2 and TRBJ1-1, with D perhaps TRBD1 (6 bases). The CDR3 is 12 residues long. Germline V gene lookup returns CDR1 SGHTA and CDR2 FQGNSA. Trimming cost V 6 bases and J 8 bases, with 13 bases left between them. The variable domain in full, with the rest retrieved from reference TRBV7-2 and TRBJ1-1, is GAGVSQSPSNKVTEKGKDVELRCDPISGHTALYWYRQSLGQGLEFLIYFQGNSAPDKSGLPSDRFSAERTGGSVSTLTIQRTQQEDSAVYLCASRKPDSEAFFGQGTRLTVV.

This clonotype was seen more than once but under ten times. The V call is TRBV6-2 or TRBV6-3, the J call TRBJ2-1, with TRBD2 identical over 8 bases. Germline CDR1 is MNHEY and CDR2 is SVGEGT. The CDR3 totals 15 residues. J lost 3 bases, V lost 5 bases, and 6 bases had no gene match. The CDR3 reads CASSKSGRLYNEQFF. The CDR3 region has the DNA TGTGCCAGCAGTAAAAGCGGGAGACTCTACAATGAGCAGTTCTTC.

The table lists this clonotype with many counts. This chain links TRBV4-1 with TRBJ1-2; no clear D gene. The V end lost 2 bases, the J end lost 6 bases, and 16 bases lay between the germline ends. Germline values: CDR1 MGHRA, CDR2 YSYEKL. The length of the CDR3 is 15 residues. The CDR3 here is CASSQHPRRVDGYTF. The CDR3 bases are TGCGCCAGCAGCCAACACCCCCGGAGAGTCGATGGCTACACCTTC.

The chain links TRBV29-1 to TRBJ2-2; tentative D call: TRBD1 (6 bases). Looked up from germline, CDR1 is SQVTM and CDR2 is ANQGSEA. The CDR3 spans 15 residues. V gave up 4 bases and J gave up 7 bases, with 19 bases separating them. The CDR3, as DNA: TGCAGCGTTGCCCTAAGTACAGGGTTTCTCGGGGAGCTGTTTTTT. Its translation is CSVALSTGFLGELFF.